This TCR beta chain was found in a study of blood T cells in healthy people across ages (dated by TCRdb to about 2015). Describing the broader study: Template switching captured roughly one uniquely barcoded TCR beta cDNA molecule per two T cells in model experiments. Using deep sequencing normalized with unique cDNA molecular identifiers, the study measured how TCR beta repertoire diversity changes with age. Donors of different ages were randomly distributed across sequencing lanes to avoid experimental bias. For two donors (one aged 18 to 30 and one aged 80 or older), the study analyzed two additional independent replicas of 1 million unique cDNA reads from the same blood draw. The donors were divided into four age groups: young (average around 15 years), middle-aged (about 39), aged (62) and long-lived (about 80). What the work shows at the level of the full study, not this receptor alone: Because profiling used bulk unsorted PBMCs, naive and antigen-experienced compartments could not be compared conclusively. Estimates of total diversity from one million sequenced T cells were regarded as lower bounds and underestimates. Because the CMV infection status of the donors was unknown, age-related changes in expanded clonotypes may potentially have been confounded. Compared with the aged group, more naive CD4+ T cells, fewer expanded clones and increased TCR diversity were shown by the long-lived group, suggesting age selection. Observed TCR beta diversity correlated strongly with the percentage of naive T cells measured by flow cytometry. As age increased, observed TCR beta diversity per million T cells dropped in a roughly linear way, and a significant reduction was already evident by age about 40.

Only a few counts were recorded for this clonotype. Its cognate antigen has yet to be identified. No base-level quality is on record; no much larger clone is a single base apart. The library was generated by 5' RACE. TCRdb records Illumina HiSeq 2500 as the sequencer. The second PCR ran for about 6 to 12 cycles and used a J-beta primer mix along with a sample-barcoded 5' primer. A unique molecular identifier was introduced onto each TCR beta cDNA molecule by a template-switch 5' adaptor carrying 12 random nucleotides. Each sample yielded at least 3 million CDR3-containing paired-end reads. All of the RNA was converted into first-strand cDNA using the Mint cDNA synthesis kit, with a TRBC-specific oligonucleotide serving as the primer. After uracil-DNA glycosylase treatment, a first 18-cycle PCR used universal primers M1SS and BC2_uni_R on all cDNA. Per the source publication's procedure: For normalization, 1 million high-quality reads, each with a distinct molecular identifier, were randomly selected from each sample. Reads sharing molecular identifiers were discarded rather than binned into consensus sequences. MiTCR, set to a Q25 quality threshold and the strictest error-elimination algorithm, was used for CDR3 identification, clonotype clustering and error correction. A nonparametric unseen species model using Euler transformation provided a lower-bound estimate of total TCR beta diversity. The public reads were reanalyzed by TCRdb: fastp trimming at Q25, MiXCR alignment, in-frame beta chains only. Each entry merges the rows of one CDR3 protein and shows their most common DNA and genes. TCRdb, rather than the study authors, made the V and J calls. For this sample the table gives 710,000 or so distinct CDR3 sequences, of which 20% to 25% were detected only once. 20% to 25% of the sample lies in the top ten.

Donors were under 40 systemically healthy Caucasian individuals from Russia aged roughly 6 to 100 years. Each donor gave 9.5 to 10 milliliters of peripheral blood, drawn into EDTA-treated Vacutainer tubes. PBMCs were isolated by Ficoll-Paque density-gradient centrifugation, with at least 7 million obtained per sample. Total RNA, at least 6 micrograms per sample, was extracted from PBMCs with Trizol reagent. Naive CD45RAhigh/CD27high T cell percentages were measured by flow cytometry on a PBMC aliquot from every donor. CDR1 and CDR2 are drawn from the germline V gene (reference sequence): DFQATT, SNEGSKA. V is reduced by 4 bases and J by 0 bases, leaving a spacing of 15 bases between them. The CDR3 runs 16 amino acids, cysteine and phenylalanine included. The sequence is cut down to CDR3 DNA, 48 bases in frame from base 1.

The TCR originated in a man between 65 and 80 years old in good health. The sequenced sample was blood. The rearrangement combines TRBV20-1 with TRBJ1-4; the D gene lacks a confident call. The nucleotide sequence reads as follows: TGCAGTGCTATGTTGGGAGGGTCTGCAACTAATGAAAAACTGTTTTTT. It translates as CSAMLGGSATNEKLFF.